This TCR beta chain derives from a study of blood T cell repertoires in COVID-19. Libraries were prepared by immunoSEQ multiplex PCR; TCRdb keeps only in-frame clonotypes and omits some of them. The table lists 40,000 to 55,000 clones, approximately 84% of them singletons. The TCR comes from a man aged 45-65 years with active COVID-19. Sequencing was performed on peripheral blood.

The CDR3 DNA follows: TGTGCCAGCAGCCCCGGGAGCGGGGGGGCCGATGAGCAGTTCTTC. It translates to CASSPGSGGADEQFF. The chain combines TRBV7-9 with TRBJ2-1, with TRBD2 matching 10 bases. CDR1 SEHNR and CDR2 FQNEAQ come from the germline V gene (reference sequence). V shed 5 bases and J 8 bases; nucleotides not matched to a gene: 9. CDR3 length: 15 residues.